Listed below are T cell receptor beta chains from one sample, sequenced in a study of Ad26.COV2.S vaccination and SARS-CoV-2 variants. Here immunoSEQ multiplex PCR was the method, and the copy in TCRdb shows in-frame clones only, minus some. This repertoire shows around 300,000 clones, approximately 90% found once; its top ten account for about 5%. Material: peripheral blood, obtained in a trial of Ad26.COV2.S vaccine versus placebo. The receptors were gathered from a person aged 18 to 65 who received the Ad26.COV2.S COVID-19 vaccine or a placebo. Each CDR3 is given with its conserved first and last residue. Fields, in order: V gene, D gene, J gene, clone size, CDR3 DNA, CDR3 protein. The D gene is left open where the match is weak. Some rows have no size entry. The others give once, few or many, or a class for an expanded clone.

TRBV27	.	TRBJ2-1	.	TGTGCCACTTCCGGGATCAAGAACAATGAGCAGTTCTTC	CATSGIKNNEQFF
TRBV9	.	TRBJ2-6	.	TGTGCCAGCAGCGTAGTAACGGCTGGGGCCAACGTCCTGACTTTC	CASSVVTAGANVLTF
TRBV5-1	.	TRBJ1-2	.	TGCGCCAGCAGCTTGGAAGGGACCCCAAACTCTAACTATGGCTACACCTTC	CASSLEGTPNSNYGYTF
TRBV29-1	TRBD2	TRBJ2-2	.	TGCAGCGTTGTTCCCTCGGGAGGGGGAACCGGGGAGCTGTTTTTT	CSVVPSGGGTGELFF
TRBV28	.	TRBJ2-3	.	TGTGCCAGCAGTTTATGGGGGGATGGCACAGATACGCAGTATTTT	CASSLWGDGTDTQYF
TRBV7-8	.	TRBJ1-2	.	TGTGCCAGCAGCCACGATTATTCTGGCTACACCTTC	CASSHDYSGYTF
TRBV2	.	TRBJ2-7	.	TGTGCCAGCAGTGAATGGGGGCAGGGAGAATACGAGCAGTACTTC	CASSEWGQGEYEQYF
TRBV2	.	TRBJ2-7	.	TGTGCCAGCAGTGCGGCAGGGAGAAGCGAGCAGTACTTC	CASSAAGRSEQYF
TRBV7-8	.	TRBJ2-4	.	TGTGCCAGCAGCCCGGGGGCGGCCAAAAACATTCAGTACTTC	CASSPGAAKNIQYF
TRBV6-1	.	TRBJ2-7	.	TGTGCCAGCAGTTGGAACTACGAGCAGTACTTC	CASSWNYEQYF
TRBV6-1	.	TRBJ1-2	.	TGTGCCAGCAGTGAATTGGACTATGGCTACACCTTC	CASSELDYGYTF
TRBV9	.	TRBJ1-2	few	TGTGCCAGCAGCGTAGACCAGGGTACCTATGGCTACACCTTC	CASSVDQGTYGYTF
TRBV7-8	.	TRBJ2-7	.	TGTGCCAGCAGCCCCAGACGGGGGACCTACGAGCAGTACTTC	CASSPRRGTYEQYF
TRBV5-6	.	TRBJ2-7	.	TGTGCCAGCAGCTTGGTGGGGTTTCACGAGCAGTACTTC	CASSLVGFHEQYF
TRBV2	.	TRBJ1-4	.	TGTGCCAGCAGTGGGACACTACCAGGAGAAAAACTGTTTTTT	CASSGTLPGEKLFF
TRBV5-6	TRBD1	TRBJ1-1	.	TGTGCCAGCAGCCGGCTGGACAGGGTGAACACTGAAGCTTTCTTT	CASSRLDRVNTEAFF
TRBV28	.	TRBJ1-2	.	TGTGCCAGCAGCTCAGGGACGCTCTATGGCTACACCTTC	CASSSGTLYGYTF
TRBV9	.	TRBJ2-3	.	TGTGCCAGCAGCGCCGGAGGGGGGCCACCCTCGGATACGCAGTATTTT	CASSAGGGPPSDTQYF